These T cell receptor beta chains were read from a single sample in a study of cytomegalovirus exposure and HLA in healthy donors. The data were produced by immunoSEQ multiplex PCR, yet TCRdb's version contains in-frame clones alone and is incomplete. The profile shows 150,000 or so clones, more than 75% of them singletons. Sequenced sample: PBMCs. The receptor source for this set is a man aged 25 to 40 in good health and CMV-seropositive. CDR3s include the opening cysteine and the closing phenylalanine or tryptophan. The order of the fields is D gene, clone size, J gene, V gene, CDR3 protein, CDR3 DNA. D genes are given only for firm matches. Only some rows state a clone size, as once, few, many or a class for expanded clones.

>TRBD2|.|TRBJ2-7|TRBV19
CASRSGLAGPYEQYF
TGTGCCAGCCGGTCAGGACTAGCGGGACCTTACGAGCAGTACTTC
>.|few|TRBJ1-5|TRBV30
CAWQSPGGRQPQHF
TGTGCCTGGCAGTCCCCAGGAGGGAGGCAGCCCCAGCATTTT
>TRBD2|.|TRBJ2-7|TRBV4-3
CASSQDPRGGLWEQYF
TGCGCCAGCAGCCAAGACCCCCGCGGGGGTTTGTGGGAGCAGTACTTC
>TRBD2|few|TRBJ2-5|TRBV4-1
CASSLRTSGSTQETQYF
TGCGCCAGCAGCCTTCGGACTAGCGGGAGCACCCAAGAGACCCAGTACTTC
>.|.|TRBJ1-3|TRBV19
CASSMAAASGNTIYF
TGTGCCAGTAGTATGGCGGCGGCCTCTGGAAACACCATATATTTT
>.|.|TRBJ2-1|TRBV29-1
CSVGVQQAYNEQFF
TGCAGCGTTGGAGTTCAACAGGCCTACAATGAGCAGTTCTTC
>TRBD2|.|TRBJ2-3|TRBV10-3
CAISESTSGGVGNTQYF
TGTGCCATCAGTGAGTCGACTAGCGGGGGGGTAGGGAATACGCAGTATTTT
>TRBD1|.|TRBJ1-4|TRBV5-1
CASSSGQGAVFEKLFF
TGCGCCAGCAGCAGCGGACAGGGGGCGGTTTTTGAAAAACTGTTTTTT
>TRBD1|.|TRBJ1-1|TRBV6-1
CASSESVRGYNEAFF
TGTGCCAGCAGTGAATCGGTCAGGGGGTATAATGAAGCTTTCTTT
>.|once|TRBJ2-7|TRBV30
CAWSGRAEQYF
TGTGCCTGGAGTGGGAGGGCCGAGCAGTACTTC
>.|once|TRBJ2-1|TRBV2
CASSDRDYNEQFF
TGTGCCAGCAGTGACAGGGACTACAATGAGCAGTTCTTC
>.|.|TRBJ2-7|TRBV5-1
CASSLSTVTYEQYF
TGCGCCAGCAGCTTGTCGACAGTAACCTACGAGCAGTACTTC
>.|once|TRBJ2-3|TRBV5-1
CASSRGTDTDTQYF
TGCGCCAGCAGTAGGGGGACGGACACAGATACGCAGTATTTT
>TRBD1|.|TRBJ1-4|TRBV7-6
CASSPGQLSHEYEKLFF
TGTGCCAGCAGCCCGGGACAGCTCAGCCACGAGTATGAAAAACTGTTTTTT
>TRBD2|.|TRBJ2-1|TRBV6-5
CASSYPSGSSYNEQFF
TGTGCCAGCAGTTACCCTAGCGGGAGTTCCTACAATGAGCAGTTCTTC
>TRBD1|.|TRBJ1-5|TRBV30
CAWGQVSNQPQHF
TGTGCCTGGGGACAGGTTAGCAATCAGCCCCAGCATTTT
>.|once|TRBJ1-1|TRBV19
CASSSQGGTEAFF
TGTGCCAGTAGTTCACAAGGGGGCACTGAAGCTTTCTTT